This paragraph reports one T cell receptor (beta chain). The sample is drawn from a study of blood T cell repertoires in COVID-19. Study information: Collection of acute and convalescent COVID-19 samples took place in the United States, Italy and Spain.

The data were produced by immunoSEQ multiplex PCR, yet TCRdb's version contains in-frame clones alone and is incomplete. The profile covers some 200,000 clones, with about 87% appearing a single time and roughly 0.85% taken by the ten largest. The source is a woman younger than 35 who had recovered from COVID-19. The material sequenced was peripheral blood.

This chain's CDR3 is CASSQTAGASGRTQYF. CDR3 bases: TGCGCCAGCAGCCAAACAGCCGGGGCTAGCGGGAGGACCCAGTACTTC. The rearrangement uses TRBV4-3 and TRBJ2-5; TRBD2 matches at 10 bases. Germline values: CDR1 LGHNA, CDR2 YSLEER. The CDR3 covers 16 residues. The V segment lost 2 bases and the J segment 7 bases; nucleotides outside the gene matches: 10.